This T cell receptor (beta chain) appears in the sequencing data of a study of T cells expressing NK-cell markers. The study, taken as a whole, reports: These clonotypes, the leaders elsewhere, also led the CD3+CD56-NKG2C+ fraction in several donors.

The length of the CDR3 is 13 residues. CDR1 and CDR2 from the germline V gene are DFQATT and SNEGSKA (reference sequence). For each CDR3 protein, TCRdb gives one entry from its re-call of the 5' RACE reads, without DNA. The sample yields 440,000 or so distinct CDR3 sequences, of which the top ten take up 7.3%. As to this clonotype: What it recognizes is unknown.

The source is a woman between 18 and 70 years old in good health. The chain uses TRBV20-1 and TRBJ1-2; TCRdb names TRBD1, which stays unverified in the absence of DNA. Sequencing was performed on blood T cells: a sorted CD56 or NKG2C T cell subset, CD4+ or CD8+ T cells, or bulk PBMC T cells (not recorded which). This chain's CDR3 is CSAKGAANYGYTF.